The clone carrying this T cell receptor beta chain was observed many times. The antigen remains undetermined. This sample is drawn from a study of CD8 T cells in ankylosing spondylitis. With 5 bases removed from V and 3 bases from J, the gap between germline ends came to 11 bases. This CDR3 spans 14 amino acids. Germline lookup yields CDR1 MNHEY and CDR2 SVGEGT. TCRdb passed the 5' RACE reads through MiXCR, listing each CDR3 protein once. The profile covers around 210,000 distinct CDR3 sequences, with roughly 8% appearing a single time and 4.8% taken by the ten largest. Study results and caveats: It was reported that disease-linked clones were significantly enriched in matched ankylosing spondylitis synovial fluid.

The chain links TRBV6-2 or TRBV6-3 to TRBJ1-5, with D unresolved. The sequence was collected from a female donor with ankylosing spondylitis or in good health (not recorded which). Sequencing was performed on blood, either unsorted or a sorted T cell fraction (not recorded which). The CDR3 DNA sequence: TGTGCCAGCAGTGACGCATCGGACAATCAGCCCCAGCATTTT. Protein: CASSDASDNQPQHF.